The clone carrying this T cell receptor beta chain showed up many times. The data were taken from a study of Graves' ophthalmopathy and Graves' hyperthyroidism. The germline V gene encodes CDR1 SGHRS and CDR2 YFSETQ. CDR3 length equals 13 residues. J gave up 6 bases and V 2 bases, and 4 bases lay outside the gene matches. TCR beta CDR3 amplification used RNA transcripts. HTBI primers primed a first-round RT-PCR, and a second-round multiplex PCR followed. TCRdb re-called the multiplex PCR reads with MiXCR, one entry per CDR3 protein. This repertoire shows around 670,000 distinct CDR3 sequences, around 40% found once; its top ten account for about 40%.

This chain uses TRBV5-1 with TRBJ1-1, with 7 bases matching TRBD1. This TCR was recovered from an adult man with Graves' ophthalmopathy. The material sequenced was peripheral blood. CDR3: CASSFAGGPEAFF. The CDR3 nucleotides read TGCGCCAGCAGCTTCGCAGGGGGGCCTGAAGCTTTCTTT. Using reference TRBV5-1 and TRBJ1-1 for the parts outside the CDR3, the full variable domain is KAGVTQTPRYLIKTRGQQVTLSCSPISGHRSVSWYQQTPGQGLQFLFEYFSETQRNKGNFPGRFSGRQFSNSRSEMNVSTLELGDSALYLCASSFAGGPEAFFGQGTRLTVV.